These 10 T cell receptor beta chains came from one sample sequenced in a study of identical twins. MiXCR, run by TCRdb on the 5' RACE reads, gives a single entry per CDR3 protein. The top ten hold about 1.5% of the sample, which has 700,000 to 950,000 distinct CDR3 sequences, approximately 13% seen once. These data were likewise used in another study, on yellow fever vaccine responses in identical twins.

The sample was PBMCs. The receptor set was obtained from a young woman in good health.

The V call is TRBV6-1, the J call TRBJ1-2; TRBD1 matches at 7 bases. This CDR3 has 12 residues. V gave up 6 bases and J gave up 8 bases; unmatched junction bases: 6. Germline CDR1 MNHNS, CDR2 SASEGT. CDR3 coding DNA: TGTGCCAGCAGAACAGGGGCAAAAGGCTACACCTTC. Amino acid sequence: CASRTGAKGYTF.

This sequence joins TRBV3-1 and TRBJ1-2; 10 bases agree with TRBD1. V gave up 4 bases and J gave up 3 bases; unmatched junction bases: 5. This CDR3 region has 15 residues. The germline V gene has CDR1 LGHDT and CDR2 YNNKEL (reference sequence). The CDR3 region is CASSLSGTGDYGYTF. CDR3 nucleotides: TGTGCCAGCAGCCTATCCGGGACAGGGGACTATGGCTACACCTTC.

This clonotype was observed a few times. The chain has TRBV21-1 and TRBJ2-2; TRBD1 was called by the table and not checked on the DNA. TRBV21-1 counts as a pseudogene. This CDR3 spans 17 amino acids. CDR3 loop: CASSNYQGNPNTGELFF. CDR3 nucleotides: TGTGCCAGCAGCAACTATCAGGGAAACCCGAACACCGGGGAGCTGTTTTTT.

A few counts support this clonotype. The CDR3 is CASSSGTVDGTDTQYF. In nucleotides, the CDR3 is TGTGCCAGCAGTTCCGGGACCGTCGATGGGACAGATACGCAGTATTTT. This sequence joins TRBV12-3 or TRBV12-4 and TRBJ2-3, with D perhaps TRBD1 or TRBD2 (5 bases each). V was trimmed by 4 bases and J by 3 bases, leaving 17 bases between them. This CDR3 is built from 16 residues.

A few counts support this clonotype. The chain recombines TRBV15 with TRBJ2-5; 7 bases agree with TRBD2. V trimming: 0 bases; J trimming: 3 bases; junction bases outside the gene matches: 4. The length of the CDR3 is 15 residues. The germline V gene encodes CDR1 LNHNV and CDR2 YYDKDF (reference sequence). The DNA of the CDR3 is TGTGCCACCAGCAGAGATGGGGGGGAGGAAGAGACCCAGTACTTC. This gives the protein CATSRDGGEEETQYF.

This rearrangement joins TRBV20-1 to TRBJ2-5, with D possibly matching TRBD2 (6 bases). Germline V gene lookup returns CDR1 DFQATT and CDR2 SNEGSKA (reference sequence). The CDR3 covers 14 residues. The ends were cut back, 5 bases at V and 4 bases at J, with 17 bases in the middle. CDR3 sequence: CSASPPGVGETQYF. CDR3 DNA: TGCAGTGCTTCCCCCCCGGGGGTGGGAGAGACCCAGTACTTC.

The sample holds a few counts of this clonotype. This rearrangement joins TRBV20-1 to TRBJ1-1; no reliable D call. Germline CDR1 reads DFQATT; CDR2 reads SNEGSKA (reference sequence). The CDR3 is 11 amino acids. The CDR3 bases are TGCAGCGGGGAGGGGAACACTGAAGCTTTCTTT. Amino acids: CSGEGNTEAFF.

The CDR3 coding sequence is TGCGCCAGCAGCTTGCGGGGACTAGCGGGGGACAATGAGCAGTTCTTC. It encodes CASSLRGLAGDNEQFF. The rearrangement uses TRBV5-1 and TRBJ2-1, with TRBD2 identical over 14 bases. CDR1 is SGHRS, CDR2 YFSETQ, per germline. This CDR3 spans 16 amino acids. V trimming: 1 base; J trimming: 5 bases; junction bases outside the gene matches: 2.

The sample holds a few counts of this clonotype. The chain links TRBV5-4 to TRBJ2-2; D may be TRBD2 (5 bases). This CDR3 region has 15 residues. Trimming shortened V by 0 bases and J by 7 bases, and 13 bases separated the two germline ends. From germline, CDR1 is SGHNT and CDR2 YYREEE (reference sequence). CDR3 coding DNA: TGTGCCAGCAGCTTGGGCGAGGGATTTCTCGGGGAGCTGTTTTTT. Translated, it gives CASSLGEGFLGELFF.

The sample holds a few counts of this clonotype. The CDR3 reads CASSLLQGDDTIYF. The CDR3 DNA follows: TGTGCCAGCAGTTTACTCCAGGGGGATGACACCATATATTTT. The V gene is TRBV12-3 or TRBV12-4, the J gene TRBJ1-3, with 7 bases fitting TRBD1. The length of the CDR3 is 14 residues. With 2 bases clipped from V and 8 bases from J, the junction kept 6 bases outside the gene matches.